This paragraph covers one T cell receptor (beta chain) sequence. The target antigen is unknown. This sample is part of a study of cytomegalovirus exposure and HLA in healthy donors. Study results and caveats: Later analysis placed DRB1 highest and HLA-C lowest in TCR association rates, which differed by HLA locus. A later analysis reportedly found that, within productive TCRs, an Asian-associated ancestry cluster had fewer N-insertions than the mean observed across the roughly 700 donors. Cytomegalovirus-associated TCR beta chains were listed, numbering roughly 150. In vitro work confirmed that a few CMV-associated chains recognize CMV antigens.

J was trimmed by 4 bases and V by 5 bases; bases with no gene match: 11. The CDR3 is 16 amino acids. The germline gives CDR1 MDHEN, CDR2 SYDVKM. PCR primers comprised 60 Vbeta and 13 Jbeta primers. Method: immunoSEQ multiplex PCR; TCRdb's copy keeps in-frame clones and lacks some. The table records 130,000 or so clones, 82% of them present only once. The material sequenced was PBMCs. This receptor was identified in a man younger than 35 in good health and CMV-seropositive. The chain has TRBV28 and TRBJ1-1, with 9 bases lining up with TRBD1. The CDR3 sequence is CASSPAPGQGTTEAFF. The DNA of the CDR3 is TGTGCCAGCAGTCCTGCTCCGGGACAGGGTACCACTGAAGCTTTCTTT. The full variable domain, rest sourced from reference TRBV28 and TRBJ1-1, is DVKVTQSSRYLVKRTGEKVFLECVQDMDHENMFWYRQDPGLGLRLIYFSYDVKMKEKGDIPEGYSVSREKKERFSLILESASTNQTSMYLCASSPAPGQGTTEAFFGQGTRLTVV.